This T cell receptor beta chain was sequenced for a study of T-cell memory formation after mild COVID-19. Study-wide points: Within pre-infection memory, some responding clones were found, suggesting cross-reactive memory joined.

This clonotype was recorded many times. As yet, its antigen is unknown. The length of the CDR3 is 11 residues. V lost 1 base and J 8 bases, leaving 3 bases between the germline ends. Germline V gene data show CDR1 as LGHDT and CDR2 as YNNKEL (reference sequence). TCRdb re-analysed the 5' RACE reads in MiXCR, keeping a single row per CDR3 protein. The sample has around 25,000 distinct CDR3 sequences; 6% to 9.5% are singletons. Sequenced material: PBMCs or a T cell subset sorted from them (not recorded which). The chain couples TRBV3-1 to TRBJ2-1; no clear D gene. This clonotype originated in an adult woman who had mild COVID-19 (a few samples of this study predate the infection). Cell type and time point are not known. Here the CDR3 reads CASSQGYEQFF. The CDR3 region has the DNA TGTGCCAGCAGCCAAGGATATGAGCAGTTCTTC.